One T cell receptor (beta chain) is described in this entry. Its specificity is not known. Other DNA sequences within the sample encode an identical CDR3. The data are from a study of T cells and Merkel cell carcinoma outcomes. Whole-study findings and limits: Reportedly, T-cell repertoire with density predicts Merkel cell carcinoma outcomes.

V lost 0 bases to trimming and J lost 7 bases, with 10 bases between them. The CDR3 extends over 13 amino acids. From germline, CDR1 is SGHDT and CDR2 YYEEEE. TCRdb keeps only in-frame clones here, not all; method: immunoSEQ multiplex PCR. The sample shows several thousand clones, over 60% of them seen only once. The V gene is TRBV5-6, the J gene TRBJ2-5; D may be TRBD2 (5 bases). Sequencing was done on a sample of tumor tissue from Merkel cell carcinoma. The clonotype comes from a human donor with Merkel cell carcinoma. In nucleotides, the CDR3 is TGTGCCAGCAGCTTGGACCCAGAGGGGACCCAGTACTTC. Its translation: CASSLDPEGTQYF.